What follows describes a single T cell receptor (beta chain). These data are taken from a study of T cell changes during pregnancy in multiple sclerosis. Repertoires were generated with immunoSEQ multiplex PCR, while TCRdb's copy carries only in-frame clones and drops some. The sample yields tens of thousands of clones, about 94% seen once. The CDR3 is 15 amino acids. Trimming removed 3 bases from V and 3 bases from J; junction bases left unmatched: 5. CDR1 MNHNY and CDR2 SVGAGI come from the germline V gene (reference sequence). J is TRBJ2-7 and V is TRBV6-6, with TRBD1 matching over 10 bases. Material: peripheral blood, obtained in the second trimester of pregnancy. This receptor was identified in a female donor in good health, enrolled as a control in a pregnancy study. The CDR3 nucleotides are TGTGCCAGCAGTTATCCCGGGACAGGGGACTACGAGCAGTACTTC. Encoded protein: CASSYPGTGDYEQYF.